These 23 T cell receptor beta chains originate from one sample sequenced in a study of glioma-infiltrating T cells. Using RNA template, CDR3s of TCR alpha and beta were amplified with iRepertoire arm-PCR. In TCRdb, the multiplex PCR reads were re-called with MiXCR into one record per CDR3 protein. The sample lists 90,000 to 100,000 distinct CDR3 sequences; approximately 39% were seen once. Sample: glioma tissue, nonneoplastic brain tissue, or PBMCs (not recorded which). The receptors come from a human donor with low-grade glioma or glioblastoma, undergoing nonglioma brain surgery, or in good health (not recorded which).

The table lists this clonotype with many counts. The chain couples TRBV6-6 to TRBJ2-5; no firm D call. The CDR3 consists of 12 residues. Trimming took off 0 bases at V and 4 bases at J, with 3 bases between the two ends. CDR1 is MNHNY, CDR2 SVGAGI, per germline (reference sequence). Written as DNA, the CDR3 is TGTGCCAGCAGTTACTCCCTAGAGACCCAGTACTTC. Protein sequence: CASSYSLETQYF.

This clonotype was seen repeatedly, ten times or more. This chain joins TRBV5-1 and TRBJ1-2; TRBD1 might be the D (6 bases). CDR1 is SGHRS and CDR2 is YFSETQ in the germline V gene. V dropped 0 bases and J dropped 6 bases, with 15 bases sitting between them. CDR3 length equals 15 residues. The CDR3 nucleotides are TGCGCCAGCAGCTTGGCGGTGGGGGGGCTGGATGGCTACACCTTC. It encodes CASSLAVGGLDGYTF.

This CDR3 reads CASSEAGASYNEQFF. The DNA for the CDR3 is TGTGCCAGCAGTGAAGCGGGGGCCTCCTACAATGAGCAGTTCTTC. The V call is TRBV6-4, the J call TRBJ2-1; 8 bases align to TRBD2. Germline V gene lookup returns CDR1 MRHNA and CDR2 SNTAGT. The CDR3 spans 15 residues. V lost 3 bases and J lost 0; bases outside the gene matches: 1.

In this sample, this clonotype turned up many times. The J gene is TRBJ2-3, the V gene TRBV6-1; no definite D call. CDR1 and CDR2 from the germline V gene are MNHNS and SASEGT. The CDR3 length is 13 residues. The V and J ends lost 6 bases and 0 bases respectively, with 7 bases between them. The CDR3 spells CASRDDSTDTQYF. The CDR3 DNA reads as TGTGCCAGCAGGGACGACAGCACAGATACGCAGTATTTT.

This clonotype was observed at least ten times. The V call is TRBV5-4, the J call TRBJ1-1; TRBD1 matches at 7 bases. CDR1 and CDR2 (germline): SGHNT, YYREEE (reference sequence). V was clipped by 2 bases and J by 1 base; unmatched bases: 5. CDR3 length: 15 amino acids. CDR3 DNA: TGTGCCAGCAGCTTCCCGGGACAGTCGAACACTGAAGCTTTCTTT. Its translation: CASSFPGQSNTEAFF.

Worth noting for this clonotype: The junction differs from germline at one of its ends, possibly a read error. J is TRBJ1-1 and V is TRBV20-1; D gene uncertain. CDR1 is DFQATT and CDR2 is SNEGSKA in the germline V gene (reference sequence). The CDR3 has 14 amino acids. CDR3 bases: TGCAGTGCCAGTCGCCTCGGGGTCTACACTGAAGCCTTCTTT. As protein: CSASRLGVYTEAFF.

A remark on this clonotype: The CDR3 ends on some other residue instead of the conserved phenylalanine or tryptophan, so this is likely a read error. J is TRBJ2-4 and V is TRBV5-4, with D possibly matching TRBD1 (6 bases). The CDR3 is 15 residues long. Germline loops: CDR1 SGHNT, CDR2 YYREEE (reference sequence). V lost 4 bases and J lost 0, with 11 bases in between. CDR3 sequence reads: CASSRGGVAKNIQYI. The CDR3 region has the DNA TGTGCCAGCAGCCGAGGGGGAGTAGCCAAAAACATTCAGTACATC.

The sample holds many counts of this clonotype. The chain recombines TRBV19 with TRBJ2-1, with a tentative D call TRBD1 (6 bases). The CDR3 is 14 amino acids. Deletions cut 1 base from V and 7 bases from J, with 11 bases between. Germline assignment: CDR1 LNHDA and CDR2 SQIVND (reference sequence). The CDR3 nucleotides are TGTGCCAGTAGTATAGGACAGGCCCAGAATGAGCAGTTCTTC. It codes for CASSIGQAQNEQFF.

This clonotype has ten or more counts. The chain combines TRBV2 with TRBJ2-3, with D possibly matching TRBD2 (6 bases). Germline-derived CDR1 and CDR2 are SNHLY and FYNNEI. Trimming took 0 bases from V and 0 from J, leaving 7 bases between them. The CDR3 covers 15 residues. The CDR3: CASSEARGSTDTQYF. The CDR3 nucleotides are TGTGCCAGCAGTGAAGCGCGGGGAAGCACAGATACGCAGTATTTT.

A remark on this clonotype: A much larger clone lies a single base off, so this may be a read error. The rearrangement uses TRBV13 and TRBJ2-1; D gene uncertain. This CDR3 region has 14 residues. The ends were cut back, 2 bases at V and 8 bases at J, with 13 bases in the middle. CDR1 PRHDT and CDR2 FYEKMQ come from the germline V gene (reference sequence). Written as DNA, the CDR3 is TGTGCCAGCAGCTTATTACATGGGGTCGATGAGCAGTTCTTC. It translates to CASSLLHGVDEQFF.

This clonotype came up once. The rearrangement links TRBV29-1 to TRBJ2-7; no firm D call. Germline CDR1 SQVTM, CDR2 ANQGSEA. The CDR3 totals 14 residues. Trimming cost V 7 bases and J 1 base, with 17 bases left between them. The CDR3 protein is CSAKITTASYEQYF. Written as DNA, the CDR3 is TGCAGCGCAAAAATTACCACGGCGTCCTACGAGCAGTACTTC.

Only a few counts were recorded for this clonotype. One base away lies a much larger clone, so this may be a sequencing read error. This chain connects TRBV29-1 to TRBJ2-1, with a weak D call TRBD2 (6 bases). CDR3 length: 14 amino acids. Germline V gene lookup returns CDR1 SQVTM and CDR2 ANQGSEA. The CDR3 DNA reads TGCAGCGTTGAACCTAGCGCTTCCTACAATAAGCAGTTCTTC. Translated: CSVEPSASYNKQFF.

V gene TRBV20-1 combines with J gene TRBJ1-2, with D unclear. V lost 2 bases and J lost 4, with 11 bases in between. The CDR3 runs 13 residues. From germline, CDR1 is DFQATT and CDR2 SNEGSKA (reference sequence). The DNA of the CDR3 is TGCAGTGCTAGACATGCTCGTACCTATGGCTACACCTTC. Amino acid sequence: CSARHARTYGYTF.

Details on this clonotype: This may be a read error: a much more frequent sequence differs by one nucleotide. The chain is built from TRBV7-8 and TRBJ2-1; tentative D call: TRBD1 (6 bases). CDR1 and CDR2 from the germline V gene are SGHVS and FQNEAQ. The CDR3 length is 12 residues. V was trimmed by 5 bases and J by 10 bases, leaving 12 bases between them. CDR3 DNA: TGTGCCAGCAGCCAGGCAGGGGACGAGCAGTTCTTC. Its protein is CASSQAGDEQFF.

A word on this clonotype: The missing conserved phenylalanine or tryptophan at the end of this CDR3 makes a read error likely. The chain recombines TRBV27 with TRBJ2-1; D may be TRBD1 (5 bases). Trimming left V 6 bases short and J 0 bases short, with 12 bases between. Germline V gene lookup returns CDR1 MNHEY and CDR2 SMNVEV (reference sequence). The CDR3 loop spans 15 amino acids. Here the CDR3 reads CASSHRTPSYNEQFS. CDR3 nucleotide sequence: TGTGCCAGCAGCCACAGGACACCCTCCTACAATGAGCAGTTCTCC.

As concerns this clonotype: The conserved phenylalanine or tryptophan is not found at the CDR3 terminus, so this likely reflects a read error. No DNA is shown, since the ends of the CDR3 on it are uncertain; the CDR3 is the one TCRdb lists. The chain uses TRBV6-2 or TRBV6-3 and TRBJ2-7; the D segment call TRBD1 is taken from the table without a DNA check. Germline assignment: CDR1 MNHEY and CDR2 SVGEGT. The CDR3 extends over 13 residues, inclusive of both ends. The CDR3: CASRAGQSHEQHS.

This chain links TRBV29-1 with TRBJ2-1; 11 nucleotides align to TRBD1. The V gene's germline CDR1 is SQVTM and CDR2 ANQGSEA. J gave up 7 bases and V 5 bases, and 7 bases lay outside the gene matches. The CDR3 extends over 14 amino acids. The CDR3 bases are TGCAGCGTTCGGACAGGGGGCACGGGGAATGAGCAGTTCTTC. It codes for CSVRTGGTGNEQFF.

In its sample, this clonotype was seen many times. CDR3 in DNA: TGTGCCAGCAGCCAAGCCCCGGGACTAGCTTCGGACGAGCAGTACTTC. It yields the protein CASSQAPGLASDEQYF. The genes are TRBV14 and TRBJ2-7, with 9 bases fitting TRBD2. This CDR3 spans 16 amino acids. Germline CDR1 and CDR2: SGHDN and FVKESK. With V trimmed by 1 base and J by 5 bases, 9 bases remained unmatched.

About this clonotype: A much larger clonotype is one base distant, so this may be a read error. CDR3 sequence: CASSLDRDRNTGGLFF. The CDR3 coding sequence is TGCGCCAGCAGCTTGGACCGGGACAGGAACACCGGGGGGCTGTTTTTT. J is TRBJ2-2 and V is TRBV5-1; 8 bases line up with TRBD1. The germline CDR1 and CDR2 sequences are SGHRS and YFSETQ. This CDR3 has 16 residues.

This clonotype has ten or more counts. CDR3: CASRQTADTQYF. The CDR3 DNA follows: TGTGCCAGCAGACAGACAGCAGATACGCAGTATTTT. The J gene is TRBJ2-3, the V gene TRBV2; the D gene is possibly TRBD1 (5 bases). The V end was cut by 6 bases, the J end by 4 bases, with 8 bases between. This CDR3 is built from 12 residues. Per the germline V gene, CDR1 is SNHLY and CDR2 is FYNNEI.

This clonotype was counted many times. The chain carries TRBV6-2 or TRBV6-3 and TRBJ2-2; TRBD2 aligns across 9 bases. Trimming at V came to 0 bases and at J to 1 base, leaving 3 bases not matched to a gene. Per germline, CDR1 MNHEY and CDR2 SVGEGT. CDR3 length: 17 amino acids. CDR3: CASSYSASGVNTGELFF. CDR3 bases: TGTGCCAGCAGTTACTCGGCTAGCGGGGTGAACACCGGGGAGCTGTTTTTT.

Worth noting for this clonotype: An end of the junction differs from the germline gene, which may be a read error. The J gene is TRBJ2-1, the V gene TRBV4-2, with 8 positions matching TRBD2. The CDR3 runs 16 residues. The germline V gene has CDR1 LGHNA and CDR2 YNFKEQ. Written as DNA, the CDR3 is TGTGCCAGCAGCCAATCCTCTAGCGGGCTCAACAATGAGCAGCTCTTC. Its translation is CASSQSSSGLNNEQLF.

This clonotype was found many times. The chain carries TRBV7-2 and TRBJ1-6; no reliable D call. CDR3 length: 16 amino acids. Trimming cost V 4 bases and J 8 bases, with 18 bases left between them. Looked up from germline, CDR1 is SGHTA and CDR2 is FQGNSA. The CDR3 DNA sequence: TGTGCCAGCAGCTACTCCTCCCGGGCCCCGGATTCACCCCTCCACTTT. Translation gives CASSYSSRAPDSPLHF.